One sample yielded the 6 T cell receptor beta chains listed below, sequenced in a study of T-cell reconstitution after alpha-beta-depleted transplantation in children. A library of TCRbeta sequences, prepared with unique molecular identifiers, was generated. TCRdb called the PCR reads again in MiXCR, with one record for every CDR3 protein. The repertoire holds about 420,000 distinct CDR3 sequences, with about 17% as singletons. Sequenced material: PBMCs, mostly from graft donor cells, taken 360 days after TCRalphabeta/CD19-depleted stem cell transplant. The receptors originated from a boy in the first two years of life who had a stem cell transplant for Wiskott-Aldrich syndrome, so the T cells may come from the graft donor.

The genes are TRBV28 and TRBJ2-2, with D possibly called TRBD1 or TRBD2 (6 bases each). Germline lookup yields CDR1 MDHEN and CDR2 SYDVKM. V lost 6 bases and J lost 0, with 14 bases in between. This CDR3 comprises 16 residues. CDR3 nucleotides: TGTGCCAGCAGGGGGGGCTTGGGCTCGAACACCGGGGAGCTGTTTTTT. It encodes CASRGGLGSNTGELFF.

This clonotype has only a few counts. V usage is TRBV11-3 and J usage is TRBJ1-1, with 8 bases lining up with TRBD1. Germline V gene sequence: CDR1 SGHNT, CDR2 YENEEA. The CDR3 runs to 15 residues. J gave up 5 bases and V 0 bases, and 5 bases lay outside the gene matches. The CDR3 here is CASSLDQGADTEAFF. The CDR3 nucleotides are TGTGCCAGCAGCTTAGATCAGGGGGCGGATACTGAAGCTTTCTTT.

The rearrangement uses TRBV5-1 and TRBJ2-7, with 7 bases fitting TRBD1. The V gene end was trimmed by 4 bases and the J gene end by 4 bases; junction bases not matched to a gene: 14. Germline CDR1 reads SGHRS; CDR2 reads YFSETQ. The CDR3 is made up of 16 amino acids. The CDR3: CASSRRDREPTYEQYF. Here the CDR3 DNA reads TGCGCCAGCAGCCGCCGAGACAGGGAACCAACTTACGAGCAGTACTTC.

The CDR3 DNA reads TGTGCCAGCAGTCCCCTGACAGCTTTATTTTACGAGCAGTACTTC. This translates into CASSPLTALFYEQYF. The chain carries TRBV27 and TRBJ2-7, with D tentatively TRBD1 (5 bases). The CDR3 is made up of 15 amino acids. V was pared by 5 bases and J by 4 bases, with 18 bases between. Germline V CDR1 and CDR2: MNHEY, SMNVEV (reference sequence).

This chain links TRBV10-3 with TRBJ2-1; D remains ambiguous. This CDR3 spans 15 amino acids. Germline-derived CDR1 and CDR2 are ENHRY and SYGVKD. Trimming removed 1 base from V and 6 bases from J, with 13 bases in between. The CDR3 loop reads CAISEWQDASNEQFF. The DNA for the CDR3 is TGTGCCATCAGTGAGTGGCAGGATGCAAGCAATGAGCAGTTCTTC.

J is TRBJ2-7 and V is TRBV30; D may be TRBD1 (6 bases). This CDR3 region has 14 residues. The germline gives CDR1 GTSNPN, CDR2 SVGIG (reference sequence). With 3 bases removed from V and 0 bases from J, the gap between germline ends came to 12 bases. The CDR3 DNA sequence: TGTGCCTGGAGCCGGGACATCTACTCCTACGAGCAGTACTTC. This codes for CAWSRDIYSYEQYF.